This TCR beta chain was sequenced in a study of blood T cells in healthy people across ages (dated by TCRdb to between 2014 and 2017). Background for the entire study: In model experiments, roughly one uniquely barcoded TCR beta cDNA molecule per two T cells was captured by template switching. The study analyzed two additional independent replicas of 1 million unique cDNA reads from the same blood draw for two donors, one aged 18 to 29 and one aged 80 or older. Using deep sequencing normalized with unique cDNA molecular identifiers, the study measured how TCR beta repertoire diversity changes with age. The donors were divided into four age groups: young (average approximately 17 years), middle-aged (around 37), aged (about 56) and long-lived (more than 75). To avoid experimental bias, donors of different ages were spread randomly across the sequencing lanes. What the study reported, not specific to this receptor: Because donor CMV infection status was unknown, age-related changes in expanded clonotypes were potentially confounded. Estimates of total diversity based on one million sequenced T cells were regarded as lower bounds and as underestimates. Because profiling used bulk unsorted PBMCs, naive and antigen-experienced compartments could not be compared conclusively. Observed TCR beta diversity per million T cells fell roughly linearly with age, and a significant reduction was already apparent by age around 40. Compared with the aged group, the long-lived group had more naive CD4+ T cells, fewer expanded clones and increased TCR diversity, a pattern suggesting age selection. A strong correlation was found between observed TCR beta diversity and the percentage of naive T cells measured by flow cytometry.

A word on this clonotype: This receptor's antigen is unknown. No much larger clone is present one base from it, and per-base qualities are unavailable.

There are 16 amino acids in the CDR3, from cysteine to phenylalanine inclusive. The only DNA kept is the CDR3, 48 bases in frame from the first base. Between the V and J ends, shortened by 0 bases and 4 bases respectively, the junction contains 16 bases. For CDR1 and CDR2, the germline V gene lists LGHNA and YSLEER. Libraries were prepared through 5' RACE. The instrument was an Illumina HiSeq 2500. The second PCR ran for roughly 7 to 12 cycles and used a J-beta primer mix along with a sample-barcoded 5' primer. A unique molecular identifier was introduced onto each TCR beta cDNA molecule by a template-switch 5' adaptor carrying 12 random nucleotides. Each sample yielded at least 3 million CDR3-containing paired-end reads. All of the RNA was converted into first-strand cDNA using the Mint cDNA synthesis kit, with a TRBC-specific oligonucleotide serving as the primer. Following uracil-DNA glycosylase treatment, a first 18-cycle PCR with universal primers M1SS and BC2_uni_R was performed on all cDNA. Per the authors' processing: Normalization of each sample was performed by random selection of 1 million high-quality reads, each carrying a distinct molecular identifier. Reads with shared molecular identifiers were discarded instead of being binned into consensus sequences. MiTCR, with a Q25 quality threshold and the strictest error-elimination algorithm, was used for CDR3 identification, clonotype clustering and error correction. Lower-bound total TCR beta diversity was estimated with a nonparametric unseen species model using Euler transformation. TCRdb ran its own pipeline on the public reads, namely fastp trimming at Q25 and MiXCR clone calling, and kept in-frame beta chains. For every CDR3 protein sequence, its rows merge into one entry that carries the most common genes and DNA. TCRdb's processing, not the study's, gives the V and J calls here. This sample is represented by roughly 800,000 distinct CDR3 sequences; roughly 60% of them were singletons. About 20% of the sample lies in the top ten.

Systemically healthy Caucasian individuals from Russia, over 30 in total and aged about 6 to 95 years, were included as donors. Ten milliliters of peripheral blood were drawn from each donor into EDTA-treated Vacutainer tubes. Ficoll-Paque density-gradient centrifugation was used to isolate PBMCs, with at least 6.5 million per sample. Trizol reagent was used to extract total RNA from PBMCs, with at least 6 micrograms per sample. Naive CD45RAhigh/CD27high T cell percentages were measured by flow cytometry on a PBMC aliquot from every donor. The chain uses TRBV4-3 and TRBJ2-7; the D gene cannot be resolved beyond TRBD1 or TRBD2, each matching 5 bases. The source is a man aged 30 to 45 in good health. The sequenced material came from blood. CDR3 protein: CASSQETGLGAYEQYF. The sequence in DNA is TGCGCCAGCAGCCAAGAAACGGGGTTAGGGGCGTACGAGCAGTACTTC.